This T cell receptor beta chain was sequenced for a study of T cells in Graves' hyperthyroidism and ophthalmopathy. General study findings and limits: Most thyroid-expanded clonotypes above 0.001 were also found in blood. Researchers report that a 13 V-J model separated ophthalmopathy from stable hyperthyroidism.

CDR1 is MNHEY, CDR2 SMNVEV, per germline (reference sequence). Trimming cost V 8 bases and J 4 bases; bases outside gene matches: 13. The CDR3 extends over 15 amino acids. Amplified TCR beta CDR3 regions derived from RNA transcripts. TCR CDR3 regions were first amplified by RT-PCR with HTBI primers. TCRdb analysed the multiplex PCR reads with MiXCR anew, one entry per CDR3 protein. The table lists around 570,000 distinct CDR3 sequences, less than 20% of them singletons, with 40% to 50% in the top ten. Ophthalmopathy patients had moderate-to-severe active disease, CAS ≥3, NOSPECS ≥4, and disease duration under 3 months. Clinical symptoms, serum thyroxine and TRAb, thyroid ultrasound and orbital computed tomography were used for the diagnoses. This clonotype came up many times. No antigen is known for it.

This chain uses TRBV27 with TRBJ2-5; 7 bases align to TRBD1. The sequencing sample was made of blood. The TCR was taken from a man in his forties with Graves' ophthalmopathy. The CDR3 protein is CASRRTGLLGETQYF. The CDR3 DNA sequence: TGTGCCAGCCGAAGGACAGGACTTTTGGGAGAGACCCAGTACTTC.